This TCR beta chain is from a study of CD8 T cells in Susac syndrome. Broader study findings: A relatively small number of individuals underwent TCR sequencing and HLA analysis.

On this clonotype itself: Antigen unknown.

From blood CD8+ and CD4+ T cells, the TCR beta chain was sequenced. TEMRA cells were FACS-enriched, unlike CD8+ and CD4+ T cells, which were negatively isolated. After extraction with the RNeasy kit, roughly 0.45 to 1 ug of the RNA was reverse transcribed using random hexamers. Coverage of TCR beta CDR3 amplification by immunoSEQ multiplex PCR extended to 54 Vbeta and 13 Jbeta. TCRdb reprocessed the immunoSEQ multiplex PCR reads with MiXCR, giving one entry per CDR3 protein. The profile shows 210,000 or so distinct CDR3 sequences, approximately 90% of them singletons. CDR1 SGHAT and CDR2 FQNNGV come from the germline V gene. This CDR3 spans 15 amino acids. After removal of 3 bases from V and 8 bases from J, the junction contained 9 bases not matched to a gene.

Specimen: CD8+ T cells from PBMCs. The receptor was isolated from a human donor with multiple sclerosis. V usage is TRBV11-2 and J usage is TRBJ2-1, with 8 bases that match TRBD2. CDR3 DNA: TGTGCCAGCAGCTTGAGCGGGAGCGGGGGCTATGAGCAGTTCTTC. This encodes CASSLSGSGGYEQFF. The whole variable domain, filled in from reference TRBV11-2 and TRBJ2-1, reads EAGVAQSPRYKIIEKRQSVAFWCNPISGHATLYWYQQILGQGPKLLIQFQNNGVVDDSQLPKDRFSAERLKGVDSTLKIQPAKLEDSAVYLCASSLSGSGGYEQFFGPGTRLTVL.